Below, 10 T cell receptor beta chains from the same sample are listed, as sequenced in a study of T cells in tuberculosis. The data were produced by immunoSEQ multiplex PCR, yet TCRdb's version contains in-frame clones alone and is incomplete. The table lists 23,000 or so clones, roughly 95% of them singletons. The sequencing input was PBMCs. These receptor sequences come from a donor under 30 with latent tuberculosis or without tuberculosis infection.

This chain joins TRBV5-4 and TRBJ2-7, with D tentatively TRBD2 (6 bases). The CDR3 is 13 residues long. Trimming stripped 4 bases from V and 3 bases from J, with 11 bases between. The V gene's germline CDR1 is SGHNT and CDR2 YYREEE (reference sequence). CDR3 nucleotides: TGTGCCAGCAGCATAAGACTAGGCTACGAGCAGTACTTC. Its translation: CASSIRLGYEQYF.

This rearrangement joins TRBV2 to TRBJ2-1, with TRBD2 matching 7 bases. The CDR3 covers 15 residues. From germline, CDR1 is SNHLY and CDR2 FYNNEI. V lost 6 bases to trimming and J lost 4 bases; unmatched junction nucleotides: 9. CDR3 bases: TGTGCCAGCAGCCCCGAGCGGGGATCATACAATGAGCAGTTCTTC. Protein sequence: CASSPERGSYNEQFF. Full variable domain (missing parts from reference TRBV2 and TRBJ2-1): EPEVTQTPSHQVTQMGQEVILRCVPISNHLYFYWYRQILGQKVEFLVSFYNNEISEKSEIFDDQFSVERPDGSNFTLKIRSTKLEDSAMYFCASSPERGSYNEQFFGPGTRLTVL.

The count of this clone is one. The chain has TRBV6-5 and TRBJ2-2; TRBD2 matches at 7 bases. Germline V gives CDR1 MNHEY, CDR2 SVGAGI. The ends lost 6 bases at V and 6 bases at J; junction bases unmatched: 10. This CDR3 spans 15 amino acids. The CDR3 sequence: CASSPLTSAPGELFF. CDR3 DNA: TGTGCCAGCAGCCCTCTAACTAGCGCTCCCGGGGAGCTGTTTTTT.

The J gene is TRBJ1-5, the V gene TRBV4-1; D might be TRBD1 (5 bases). Germline CDR1 reads MGHRA; CDR2 reads YSYEKL. The CDR3 is made up of 16 amino acids. V lost 3 bases and J lost 0, with 12 bases in between. Here the CDR3 DNA reads TGCGCCAGCAGCCAGGGAGGGGTCAATAGCAATCAGCCCCAGCATTTT. This sequence encodes CASSQGGVNSNQPQHF.

The chain employs TRBV5-8 and TRBJ1-4; no clear D gene. V lost 0 bases, J lost 13 bases, and 10 bases lay in between. The CDR3 is 12 amino acids. Germline CDR1 is SGHTS and CDR2 is YDEGEE. The CDR3 region is CASSLVIPGLFF. CDR3 DNA sequence: TGTGCCAGCAGCTTGGTGATCCCGGGACTGTTTTTT.

A single count supports this clone. V and J are TRBV5-1 and TRBJ1-3; D gene uncertain. The CDR3 has 14 amino acids. Trimming removed 0 bases from V and 0 bases from J, with 4 bases in between. Germline CDR1 reads SGHRS; CDR2 reads YFSETQ. The CDR3 reads CASSLDGSGNTIYF. The DNA for the CDR3 is TGCGCCAGCAGCTTGGACGGCTCTGGAAACACCATATATTTT.

The V call is TRBV19, the J call TRBJ1-5; 9 positions agree with TRBD1. This CDR3 is built from 16 residues. Germline CDR1 is LNHDA and CDR2 is SQIVND (reference sequence). Losses at the gene ends were 7 bases for V and 10 bases for J; bases not matched to a gene: 17. In DNA, the CDR3 is TGTGCCAGTAAACCCGTGGACAGGGGAAATTCTGTACCCCAGCATTTT. Amino acid sequence: CASKPVDRGNSVPQHF. Filled out from reference TRBV19 and TRBJ1-5, the complete variable domain reads DGGITQSPKYLFRKEGQNVTLSCEQNLNHDAMYWYRQDPGQGLRLIYYSQIVNDFQKGDIAEGYSVSREKKESFPLTVTSAQKNPTAFYLCASKPVDRGNSVPQHFGDGTRLSIL.

The rearrangement links TRBV5-4 to TRBJ2-5; TRBD2 is a possible D gene (5 bases). This CDR3 is 15 amino acids long. CDR1 is SGHNT and CDR2 is YYREEE in the germline V gene (reference sequence). Trimming removed 4 bases from V and 2 bases from J, with 15 bases in between. CDR3 in amino acids: CASSKGGLKQETQYF. DNA of the CDR3: TGTGCCAGCAGCAAAGGCGGGCTTAAACAAGAGACCCAGTACTTC.

The chain is built from TRBV6-1 and TRBJ2-7; tentative D call: TRBD2 (6 bases). The CDR3 contains 13 residues. V was cut by 6 bases and J by 7 bases, with 16 bases left in between. Looked up from germline, CDR1 is MNHNS and CDR2 is SASEGT. The CDR3 nucleotides read TGTGCCAGCAGGCGGGACCCGGCGGGGGAGCAGTACTTC. Its translation is CASRRDPAGEQYF.

CDR3 residues: CASSQYSNQPQHF. Here the CDR3 DNA reads TGTGCCAGCAGCCAATATAGCAATCAGCCCCAGCATTTT. This chain connects TRBV14 to TRBJ1-5; D ambiguous. The ends were cut back, 2 bases at V and 0 bases at J, with 2 bases in the middle. Germline CDR1 is SGHDN and CDR2 is FVKESK. The CDR3 length is 13 residues. The variable domain in full, with the rest retrieved from reference TRBV14 and TRBJ1-5, is EAGVTQFPSHSVIEKGQTVTLRCDPISGHDNLYWYRRVMGKEIKFLLHFVKESKQDESGMPNNRFLAERTGGTYSTLKVQPAELEDSGVYFCASSQYSNQPQHFGDGTRLSIL.